This T cell receptor beta chain is drawn from a study of T cell repertoires in cytomegalovirus infection. Germline values: CDR1 SGHNT, CDR2 YYREEE (reference sequence). CDR3 length: 14 amino acids. The V and J ends lost 5 bases and 9 bases respectively, with 15 bases between them. TCRdb reprocessed the reads with MiXCR, giving one entry per CDR3 protein. The sample includes around 530,000 distinct CDR3 sequences, 26% of them seen just once. The sequence derives from a human donor in good health (CMV status not recorded). Some clones in this sample may be carry-over from other donors' samples. Sequencing was performed on PBMCs. The chain combines TRBV5-4 with TRBJ1-6; perhaps TRBD1 as D (5 bases). The CDR3 loop reads CASRSQGSSSPLHF. Here the CDR3 DNA reads TGTGCCAGCAGGTCGCAGGGTAGTAGTTCACCCCTCCACTTT.